This TCR beta chain was captured by sequencing in a study of T cell clones after liver transplantation (dated by TCRdb to the late 2010s). Regarding the complete study: Samples were obtained from ITN030ST, a randomized trial in which withdrawal of immunosuppression was attempted within 2 years of liver transplantation. Of the eight recipients, a few were HCV-positive, while the remaining recipients had been transplanted for non-autoimmune, non-viral indications. Blood samples were collected pre-transplant, pre-randomization before withdrawal, and post-randomization after either complete withdrawal or failed withdrawal. The study cohort included 8 liver transplant recipients, of whom 3 were classified as tolerant and 5 as non-tolerant. Until randomization at 12-24 months post-transplant, subjects were given standard immunosuppression, with no induction therapy. Tolerance was defined as complete immunosuppression withdrawal for at least one year with no rise in liver enzymes beyond twice the upper limit of normal. Donor-reactive T cell clones were identified by TCRbeta sequencing following a pre-transplant mixed lymphocyte reaction and were subsequently tracked in post-transplant blood. As an antigen-independent comparator for donor-reactive sequences, third party-reactive TCRbeta sequences were also identified from pre-transplant MLRs.

Remarks on this clone: Its antigen target is currently unknown. No clone much larger than this one lies a single base away; base qualities are absent.

Unstimulated PBMCs, after thawing, were stained for CD3, CD4 and CD8 and then FACS-sorted into CD3+CD4+ and CD3+CD8+ populations. All 8 studied subjects were randomized to withdrawal of immunosuppression. Genomic DNA was isolated with the Qiagen DNeasy Blood and Tissue Kit. Beyond this particular receptor, the publication reports: In most of the 8 subjects, circulating donor-reactive CD4 TCRbeta sequences decreased significantly after transplant, regardless of tolerance or HCV status. Since no allograft tissue specimens were available, donor-reactive T cells may have migrated into the graft instead of being deleted. Because of small, heterogeneous patient numbers and non-standardized post-transplant time points, the conclusions were only preliminary. Once repertoire turnover was taken into account, donor-reactive detection showed a significant reduction for CD4 in 7 of 8 subjects and for CD8 in 8 of 8. The decline in donor-reactive sequences exceeded the decline in third party-reactive sequences, suggesting partial antigen-specific deletion that was unrelated to withdrawal success. In a couple of subjects, low numbers of available donor cells limited the measurable donor-reactive repertoire.

CDR1 MGHRA and CDR2 YSYEKL were looked up in the germline V gene. The CDR3 sequence holds 11 residues, the cysteine and phenylalanine included. Left in the record is the CDR3 DNA by itself, 33 bases read in frame from the first base. V was cut back by 4 bases and J by 4 bases, leaving a gap of 5 bases between them. Using immunoSEQ, frozen genomic DNA was subjected to high-throughput TCRbeta CDR3 sequencing, a process that included PCR amplification, mapping, bias correction and internal controls. Per the original workflow: Productive rearrangements were retained, and unique TCRbeta sequences were defined by the CDR3 nucleotide sequence together with the V and J gene. A sequence counted as donor-reactive only if the sequence showed at least 5-fold expansion in CFSE-low cells compared with unstimulated pre-transplant cells and had a frequency of at least 0.01%. Minimum frequency thresholds were set for each subject based on the unstimulated sample with the lowest template count, ensuring at least 90% detection power. Jensen-Shannon divergence between the top 1000 TCRbeta sequences post- versus pre-transplant served as the measure of repertoire turnover. Two-sided Fisher's exact tests were used to test for changes in the detection of donor-reactive sequences. The immuneACCESS repertoire file appears here via TCRdb, limited to in-frame rearrangements. These files lack a portion of the clones; in checked studies, under half of the deficit traces to unresolved V genes, and the cause of the others is not known. The V and J calls and clone size are taken from that table; D and trimming were inferred from the DNA. In this sample the table shows tens of thousands of clones, about 77% of which occur a single time. About a third of the sample is held by the ten biggest clonotypes.

The receptor was isolated from a human patient who received a liver transplant. It is possible that, after a transplant, some T cells come from the graft donor. The receptor chain draws on TRBV4-1 and TRBJ2-7, with no confidently assigned D gene. The sequences come from CD8+ T cells from blood, collected less than 70 months after liver transplant. The sequence in DNA is TGCGCCAGCAGCCTAGAGTACGAGCAGTACTTC. Its protein product is CASSLEYEQYF.